This T cell receptor beta chain comes out of a study of shared T cell receptors in the human thymus. Per the germline V gene, CDR1 is MGHRA and CDR2 is YSYEKL. V gave up 2 bases and J gave up 0 bases, with 8 bases separating them. The CDR3 consists of 14 residues. Produced via immunoSEQ multiplex PCR; TCRdb's table is partial and in-frame only. The sample records hundreds of thousands of clones, around 87% being singletons. These data were also reused for a study on human thymus T cells. That source adds: The thymus was resected at corrective cardiac surgery. Thymic and blood repertoires seemed to favor certain V and J genes. Related research reported highly overlapping thymic repertoires among unrelated individuals.

The chain is built from TRBV4-1 and TRBJ2-7; D is uncertain. The clonotype originates from a boy less than two years old with a congenital heart defect. Material: thymocytes. Written as DNA, the CDR3 is TGCGCCAGCAGCCAACACCAGTCCTCCTACGAGCAGTACTTC. This codes for CASSQHQSSYEQYF.